This T cell receptor beta chain was retrieved from a study of technical replicates of blood from a handful of donors. From germline, CDR1 is LNHDA and CDR2 SQIVND (reference sequence). CDR3 length: 14 residues. V was pared by 1 base and J by 2 bases, with 9 bases between. TCRdb keeps only in-frame clones here, not all; method: immunoSEQ multiplex PCR. Here the sample spans tens of thousands of clones, around 93% being singletons. The material sequenced was T cells isolated from PBMCs. The clonotype originates from a human donor in good health. The chain couples TRBV19 to TRBJ2-7, with D maybe TRBD2 (6 bases). The CDR3 DNA reads as TGTGCCAGTAGTATAGGACTAGGTACCTACGAGCAGTACTTC. Translated, it gives CASSIGLGTYEQYF.